Sequencing of this T cell receptor beta chain was carried out in a study of T cell changes during pregnancy in multiple sclerosis. Profiled with immunoSEQ multiplex PCR; TCRdb holds only in-frame clones, not every one. This table has 50,000 to 75,000 clones, more than 75% appearing once. Sequenced here: peripheral blood, sampled in the first trimester of pregnancy. This TCR derives from a female donor in good health, enrolled as a control in a pregnancy study.

CDR3 loop: CATQGWIGELFF. CDR3 nucleotides: TGTGCCACACAGGGGTGGATCGGGGAGCTGTTTTTT. V gene TRBV6-1 combines with J gene TRBJ2-2; 7 bases map to TRBD1. V lost 10 bases and J lost 7; bases outside the gene matches: 6. From germline, CDR1 is MNHNS and CDR2 SASEGT. This CDR3 region has 12 residues.